This T cell receptor beta chain derives from a study of blood T cell repertoires in COVID-19. Looking at the study overall: Both acute and convalescent COVID-19 samples were obtained from the United States, Italy and Spain.

Assay: immunoSEQ multiplex PCR; the TCRdb copy retains only in-frame clones and omits some. The table has over 250,000 clones, 86% seen once. Clinical history as reported by participants underpinned cohort assignment. The CDR3 contains 11 residues. Deletions cut 5 bases from V and 0 bases from J, with 3 bases between. Germline lookup yields CDR1 DFQATT and CDR2 SNEGSKA (reference sequence). Input material: PBMCs or T cells enriched from blood (not recorded which). The chain recombines TRBV20-1 with TRBJ2-3; no clear D. This receptor was obtained from a woman aged 18-29 years who had recovered from COVID-19. DNA of the CDR3: TGCAGTGCTCTAAGCACAGATACGCAGTATTTT. It translates to CSALSTDTQYF.